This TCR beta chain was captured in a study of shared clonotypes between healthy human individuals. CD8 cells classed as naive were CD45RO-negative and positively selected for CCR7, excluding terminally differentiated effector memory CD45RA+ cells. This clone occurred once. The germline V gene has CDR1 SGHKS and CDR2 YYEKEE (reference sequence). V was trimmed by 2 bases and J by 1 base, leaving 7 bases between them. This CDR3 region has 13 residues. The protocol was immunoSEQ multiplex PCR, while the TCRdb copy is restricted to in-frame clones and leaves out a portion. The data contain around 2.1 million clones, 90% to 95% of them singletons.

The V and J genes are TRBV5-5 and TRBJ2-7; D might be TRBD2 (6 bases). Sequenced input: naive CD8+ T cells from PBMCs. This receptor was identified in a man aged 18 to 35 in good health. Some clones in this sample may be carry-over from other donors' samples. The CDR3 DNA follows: TGTGCCAGCAGCTTTGGGGGGTCCTACGAGCAGTACTTC. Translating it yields CASSFGGSYEQYF.